A selection of T cell receptor beta chains follows, all from one sample in a study of technical replicates of blood from a few donors. The method was immunoSEQ multiplex PCR; TCRdb's version includes in-frame clones alone and lacks a portion of them. This sample has approximately 82,000 clones, with 80% to 95% found just once. The sequenced material came from T cells isolated from PBMCs. The receptors originated from a human donor in good health. The CDR3 runs from the conserved cysteine through the conserved F or W. Fields, in order: V gene, J gene, CDR3 protein.

TRBV6-5	TRBJ1-2	CASRRQVLNYGYTF
TRBV27	TRBJ2-1	CASRQGSSYNEQFF
TRBV29-1	TRBJ1-1	CSVRDRRGPEAFF
TRBV9	TRBJ2-2	CASSPVAGNTGELFF
TRBV4-1	TRBJ2-5	CASSTTLGTGYETQYF
TRBV7-2	TRBJ2-7	CASSLARSGVYEQYF
TRBV27	TRBJ1-1	CASSFRGALNTEAFF
TRBV5-1	TRBJ2-6	CASSLTGQWVSGANVLTF
TRBV15	TRBJ2-1	CATSRDSYEQFF
TRBV7-2	TRBJ1-4	CASSLQGTTNEKLFF
TRBV28	TRBJ1-2	CASSPRLDGYTF
TRBV29-1	TRBJ2-7	CSVDTAFEQYF
TRBV7-7	TRBJ1-4	CASSLAIGDEKLFF
TRBV11-2	TRBJ1-1	CASRRPGTGATEAFF
TRBV4-1	TRBJ2-1	CASSQVIAGLYNEQFF
TRBV27	TRBJ1-1	CASSAKQGARETEAFF
TRBV5-4	TRBJ1-6	CASGPGHLREGSPLHF
TRBV30	TRBJ2-3	CAWGLLAGITDTQYF
TRBV27	TRBJ2-7	CASSSLGQSSYEQYF
TRBV5-4	TRBJ1-1	CASTNAGGLRNTEAFF
TRBV2	TRBJ1-1	CASSVTSPRNTEAFF
TRBV5-6	TRBJ1-2	CASSLGVTGLFIYGYTF
TRBV18	TRBJ2-7	CASSPGQEMMLSYEQYF
TRBV7-2	TRBJ2-5	CASSLVNRGVETQYF
TRBV29-1	TRBJ2-7	CSAGRGGDHEQYF
TRBV19	TRBJ1-5	CASSIVKGAQGQQPQHF
TRBV6-1	TRBJ1-1	CASRQGLTEAFF
TRBV9	TRBJ2-3	CASSVLAGVDTDTQYF
TRBV19	TRBJ1-1	CASRNPPGTETNTEAFF
TRBV6-1	TRBJ2-7	CASSDITGREQYF
TRBV4-2	TRBJ2-1	CASSHPRLASHNEQFF
TRBV5-1	TRBJ2-1	CASSPDSNNEQFF
TRBV7-9	TRBJ2-5	CASSVTGAGAQETQYF
TRBV30	TRBJ2-5	CAWTGLAGGYQETQYF
TRBV28	TRBJ2-7	CASSYGKGARRYEQYF
TRBV7-9	TRBJ1-1	CASSLGSGTEAFF
TRBV27	TRBJ2-7	CASSLGFTHSYEQYF
TRBV4-1	TRBJ2-5	CASSPGLAGAGGAQYF
TRBV6-5	TRBJ2-2	CASSYSRTSTGELFF
TRBV6-5	TRBJ1-5	CASRPGTGARQPQHF
TRBV5-1	TRBJ1-2	CASSWDNNYGYTF